This TCR beta chain originates from a study of blood T cell repertoires in COVID-19. For the study at large: Spain, Italy and the United States supplied samples that represented acute and convalescent COVID-19.

The CDR3 covers 14 residues. CDR1 SGHNT and CDR2 YYREEE come from the germline V gene (reference sequence). V shed 3 bases and J shed 6 bases, with 10 bases lying between them. Under the authors' procedure: Amplification with reference gene primers provided the estimates of nucleated cell counts. The protocol was immunoSEQ multiplex PCR, while the TCRdb copy is restricted to in-frame clones and leaves out a portion. V, J and clone size are taken as reported in that table, and D and trimming were inferred from the DNA itself. The repertoire consists of nearly 95,000 clones, with around four fifths occurring once and the leading ten covering about 16%. This clone showed up just a few times.

The genes are TRBV5-4 and TRBJ1-6; D remains unclear. The specimen was peripheral blood. The receptor was derived from a human donor in a cohort sampled during active COVID-19. The CDR3 DNA reads as TGTGCCAGCAGCTCGCGGGGAGGTAATTCACCCCTCCACTTT. As protein: CASSSRGGNSPLHF.